This TCR beta chain stems from a study of technical replicates of blood from a handful of donors (TCRdb year 2017). Via the germline V gene, CDR1 is SGHRS and CDR2 YFSETQ. CDR3 length: 16 amino acids, cysteine to phenylalanine. Only CDR3 DNA remains: 48 bases, in frame from the first base. Trimming removed 0 bases from V and 2 bases from J, leaving 12 bases between the germline ends. Remarks on this clone: Its target antigen remains unknown. Per-nucleotide qualities are absent, and no much larger clonotype sits a single base away.

The library was prepared using the immunoSEQ multiplex PCR assay. In TCRdb, the immuneACCESS table is reduced to in-frame sequences with V and J assigned. These tables do not hold every clone; where another copy was compared, an unresolved V gene accounts for under half, and the others remain unexplained. The sample records roughly 87,000 clones, roughly nine tenths of which are singletons. Of the sample, under 0.5% falls within the top ten clones. The TCR was taken from a human donor in good health. The chain was built from TRBV5-1 and TRBJ1-5; a confident D gene designation cannot be given. The sequencing sample was made of T cells isolated from PBMCs. The nucleotides read TGCGCCAGCAGCTTGGGAGTTACAGAAGGCAATCAGCCCCAGCATTTT. It translates to CASSLGVTEGNQPQHF.